One sample yielded the 17 T cell receptor beta chains listed below, sequenced in a study of T cells in Graves' hyperthyroidism and ophthalmopathy. RNA transcripts were the template for amplifying TCR beta CDR3 regions. The HTBI primer set served for first-round RT-PCR of the TCR CDR3. Via MiXCR, TCRdb re-called the multiplex PCR reads, giving one row per CDR3 protein. The data contain about 640,000 distinct CDR3 sequences, under 25% of them singletons. What was sequenced was blood. Receptors originate from a man younger than 45 with Graves' ophthalmopathy.

This sequence joins TRBV7-8 and TRBJ1-5; D call uncertain. The CDR3 contains 13 residues. Germline CDR1 SGHVS, CDR2 FQNEAQ. V was shortened by 2 bases and J by 4 bases, with 6 bases between the two germline ends. The chain's CDR3 is CASSLLENQPQHF. The CDR3 DNA follows: TGTGCCAGCAGCTTATTAGAGAATCAGCCCCAGCATTTT.

Note on this clonotype: A single base separates this from a much larger clone, so it may be a read error. The V call is TRBV2, the J call TRBJ2-5; D uncertain. Germline CDR1 and CDR2: SNHLY and FYNNEI. The CDR3 loop spans 11 amino acids. The CDR3 region has the DNA TGTGCCAGCGACCTCCAAGAGACCCAGCACTTC. This encodes CASDLQETQHF.

This chain links TRBV5-1 with TRBJ2-3; the D is unclear. The CDR3 is made up of 16 amino acids. V shed 0 bases and J shed 0 bases, with 11 bases lying between them. In germline, CDR1 is SGHRS, CDR2 YFSETQ. The CDR3 DNA follows: TGCGCCAGCAGCTTGGCCCCAGCGCGTAGCACAGATACGCAGTATTTT. It is translated as CASSLAPARSTDTQYF.

This clonotype occurred many times. V and J are TRBV12-3 or TRBV12-4 and TRBJ2-1; 11 bases align to TRBD2. The CDR3 sequence is 16 residues long. Germline trimming cut 4 bases from V and 9 bases from J; bases unmatched to any gene: 11. Here the CDR3 reads CASSSTSTSGRSEQFF. CDR3 DNA sequence: TGTGCCAGCAGTTCCACCTCCACTAGCGGGAGAAGTGAGCAGTTCTTC.

This clonotype was seen a handful of times. The gene calls are TRBV28 and TRBJ2-1, with 9 bases fitting TRBD2. Per the germline V gene, CDR1 is MDHEN and CDR2 is SYDVKM. The V segment lost 1 base and the J segment 7 bases; nucleotides outside the gene matches: 5. The CDR3 is 15 residues long. This CDR3 is CASSLSQREVNEQFF. The CDR3 bases are TGTGCCAGCAGTTTATCTCAGCGGGAGGTTAATGAGCAGTTCTTC. Complete variable domain (other parts from reference TRBV28 and TRBJ2-1): DVKVTQSSRYLVKRTGEKVFLECVQDMDHENMFWYRQDPGLGLRLIYFSYDVKMKEKGDIPEGYSVSREKKERFSLILESASTNQTSMYLCASSLSQREVNEQFFGPGTRLTVL.

This clonotype was seen at least ten times. The genes are TRBV28 and TRBJ1-1; perhaps TRBD1 as D (6 bases). This CDR3 contains 15 residues. Germline V gives CDR1 MDHEN, CDR2 SYDVKM. The V end lost 5 bases, the J end lost 4 bases, and 17 bases lay between the germline ends. The CDR3 is CASSPYPGGRTEAFF. The CDR3 DNA reads TGTGCCAGCAGTCCCTATCCCGGGGGGCGCACTGAAGCTTTCTTT.

On this clonotype itself: Relative to the germline gene, one junction end is altered; a read error may explain this. J is TRBJ2-1 and V is TRBV6-2 or TRBV6-3, with 10 bases aligning to TRBD2. The CDR3 has 15 amino acids. Germline values: CDR1 MNHEY, CDR2 SVGEGT. The CDR3 is CASSVPGLASNEQCF. For the CDR3, the DNA is TGTGCCAGCAGTGTGCCGGGACTAGCGTCCAATGAGCAGTGCTTC.

The sample holds many counts of this clonotype. V usage is TRBV30 and J usage is TRBJ1-5, with 11 bases lining up with TRBD1. Trimming removed 7 bases from V and 4 bases from J; junction bases left unmatched: 3. The V gene's germline CDR1 is GTSNPN and CDR2 SVGIG (reference sequence). The CDR3 is 13 residues long. DNA for the CDR3: TGTGCCTTGGACAGGGGGCAAAATCAGCCCCAGCATTTT. This translates into CALDRGQNQPQHF.

This clonotype was counted only a few times. The rearrangement uses TRBV24-1 and TRBJ2-7, with 11 positions matching TRBD1. Germline lookup yields CDR1 KGHDR and CDR2 SFDVKD. Unmatched junction bases numbered 4, after V lost 2 bases and J lost 8 bases. The CDR3 has 14 amino acids. The CDR3, as DNA: TGTGCCACCAGTGATTGGAGGACAGGGGGCAAGCAGTACTTC. Protein: CATSDWRTGGKQYF.

This rearrangement joins TRBV6-5 to TRBJ2-3; 11 bases fit TRBD2. Germline trimming cut 0 bases from V and 3 bases from J; bases unmatched to any gene: 8. The CDR3 runs 18 residues. Per the germline V gene, CDR1 is MNHEY and CDR2 is SVGAGI. The CDR3 DNA sequence: TGTGCCAGCAGTTACTCTCCTACTAGCGGGAGATTGACAGATACGCAGTATTTT. Its protein is CASSYSPTSGRLTDTQYF.

The CDR3 loop reads CASSTQGEQETQYF. For the CDR3, the DNA is TGTGCCAGCAGTACACAGGGGGAGCAAGAGACCCAGTACTTC. The chain uses TRBV11-2 and TRBJ2-5; 8 bases agree with TRBD1. V shed 6 bases, J shed 2 bases, and the junction held 5 bases outside the gene matches. The CDR3 is 14 amino acids. Germline values: CDR1 SGHAT, CDR2 FQNNGV. Looking up the rest from reference TRBV11-2 and TRBJ2-5 gives the full variable domain: EAGVAQSPRYKIIEKRQSVAFWCNPISGHATLYWYQQILGQGPKLLIQFQNNGVVDDSQLPKDRFSAERLKGVDSTLKIQPAKLEDSAVYLCASSTQGEQETQYFGPGTRLLVL.

This clonotype has only a few counts. The chain uses TRBV20-1 and TRBJ2-7, with D perhaps matching TRBD1 (6 bases). This CDR3 is built from 15 residues. Per the germline V gene, CDR1 is DFQATT and CDR2 is SNEGSKA (reference sequence). The CDR3 sequence is CSQVLLRTASYEQYF. CDR3 DNA sequence: TGCAGCCAAGTACTCTTAAGGACAGCCTCCTACGAGCAGTACTTC.

This clonotype has at least ten counts. This chain links TRBV5-1 with TRBJ2-1; D is undetermined. V lost 5 bases and J lost 5, with 5 bases in between. The CDR3 runs 11 residues. The germline V gene encodes CDR1 SGHRS and CDR2 YFSETQ. CDR3 loop: CASSKDNEQFF. In DNA form, the CDR3 reads TGCGCCAGCAGTAAGGACAATGAGCAGTTCTTC.

This clonotype was seen many times. In DNA form, the CDR3 reads TGTGCCAGCAGTTCGACCAGGGAAGGGAGCATTCAGTACTTC. Its translation is CASSSTREGSIQYF. The chain joins TRBV27 to TRBJ2-4; D may match TRBD1 or TRBD2 (5 bases each). From germline, CDR1 is MNHEY and CDR2 SMNVEV (reference sequence). The CDR3 has 14 residues. V was trimmed by 4 bases and J by 9 bases, leaving 16 bases between them.

The rearrangement links TRBV29-1 to TRBJ2-7, with a weak D call TRBD2 (5 bases). Trimming removed 6 bases at V and 2 bases at J, with 11 bases between. Per germline, CDR1 SQVTM and CDR2 ANQGSEA. CDR3 size: 12 residues. The CDR3 region has the DNA TGCAGCGTCGAGCGGCAACCCTACGAGCAGTACTTC. Its protein is CSVERQPYEQYF.

Ten or more counts support this clonotype. The rearrangement uses TRBV3-1 and TRBJ1-1, with D possibly TRBD1 on 6 matching bases. The germline V and J ends were trimmed by 4 bases and 4 bases, with 13 bases remaining between them. The CDR3 runs to 14 residues. In germline, CDR1 is LGHDT, CDR2 YNNKEL (reference sequence). CDR3 region: CASSPRGGATEAFF. As DNA, the CDR3 is TGTGCCAGCAGCCCTAGGGGGGGGGCCACTGAAGCTTTCTTT.

A word on this clonotype: Since a much larger clone is just one base distant, this may be a read error. The chain carries TRBV7-9 and TRBJ2-3; the match to TRBD1 covers 10 bases. Germline loops: CDR1 SEHNR, CDR2 FQNEAQ (reference sequence). The CDR3 spans 15 residues. CDR3 coding DNA: TGTGCCAGCAGCGACCGGGACAGGGGCACAGGTACGCAGTATTTT. Translation: CASSDRDRGTGTQYF.